Each of the 5 T cell receptor beta chains below was sequenced from the same sample in a study of cytomegalovirus exposure and HLA in healthy donors. Profiling relied on immunoSEQ multiplex PCR, and the TCRdb table lists in-frame clones only, not all of them. This table has a few hundred thousand clones, 86% appearing once. The sample consisted of PBMCs. The receptors here all came from a woman younger than 35 in good health and CMV-seronegative.

The chain has TRBV7-9 and TRBJ2-7; 7 nucleotides line up with TRBD1. Per germline, CDR1 SEHNR and CDR2 FQNEAQ (reference sequence). J was trimmed by 3 bases and V by 7 bases; bases with no gene match: 6. The CDR3 runs to 13 residues. CDR3 sequence reads: CASNPTGIYEQYF. The CDR3 DNA is TGTGCCAGCAACCCGACAGGGATCTACGAGCAGTACTTC.

This chain joins TRBV6-1 and TRBJ2-3; no definite D call. CDR1 is MNHNS, CDR2 SASEGT, per germline. Trimming pared 0 bases from V and 10 bases from J, leaving 8 bases between. This CDR3 comprises 12 residues. DNA of the CDR3: TGTGCCAGCAGTGAAGCCCTTCCCTCGCAGTATTTT. This gives the protein CASSEALPSQYF.

This clone was picked up one time. The chain recombines TRBV4-1 with TRBJ2-5; TRBD2 is a possible D gene (6 bases). The CDR3 covers 13 residues. Trimming shortened V by 6 bases and J by 6 bases, and 14 bases separated the two germline ends. Per germline, CDR1 MGHRA and CDR2 YSYEKL. DNA of the CDR3: TGCGCCAGCAGTCTTACTAGCTCACAGACCCAGTACTTC. Protein product: CASSLTSSQTQYF.

The V call is TRBV25-1, the J call TRBJ2-3; 7 positions agree with TRBD2. The V gene end was trimmed by 1 base and the J gene end by 1 base; junction bases not matched to a gene: 5. The germline V gene has CDR1 MGHDK and CDR2 SYGVNS. The CDR3 runs to 16 residues. The DNA for the CDR3 is TGTGCCAGCAGTGAATTTGGGCTAGCGGGCACAGATACGCAGTATTTT. Amino acid sequence: CASSEFGLAGTDTQYF.

The gene calls are TRBV13 and TRBJ2-1; D call uncertain. CDR3 length: 16 amino acids. Trimming removed 4 bases from V and 10 bases from J, with 23 bases in between. From germline, CDR1 is PRHDT and CDR2 FYEKMQ (reference sequence). The CDR3 DNA sequence: TGTGCCAGCAGCTCGACCCCCGACTCCGCAAGGCGGGAGCAGTTCTTC. This translates into CASSSTPDSARREQFF. Full variable domain (rest looked up from reference TRBV13 and TRBJ2-1): AAGVIQSPRHLIKEKRETATLKCYPIPRHDTVYWYQQGPGQDPQFLISFYEKMQSDKGSIPDRFSAQQFSDYHSELNMSSLELGDSALYFCASSSTPDSARREQFFGPGTRLTVL.